This T cell receptor (beta chain) was retrieved from a study of T cell repertoires in cytomegalovirus infection. The CDR3 has 15 amino acids. Trimming stripped 3 bases from V and 1 base from J, with 12 bases between. About this clonotype: Its target is unknown.

TCRdb reprocessed the reads with MiXCR, giving one entry per CDR3 protein. The table shows 370,000 or so distinct CDR3 sequences, with about 35% occurring only once. Here the sequenced sample was cultured PBMCs, taken from culture after CMV antigen stimulation. The sequence derives from a human donor in good health (CMV status not recorded). Some clones in this sample may be carry-over from other donors' samples. The gene calls are TRBV12-3 or TRBV12-4 and TRBJ2-5; no firm D call. CDR3 protein: CASSFDAETQETQYF. The CDR3 DNA is TGTGCCAGCAGTTTTGATGCAGAAACCCAAGAGACCCAGTACTTC.